The sequence of this TCR beta chain was determined in a study of CXCR3-negative and CXCR3-positive naive CD8 T cells. By phenotype, naive CD8+ T cells were CD45RO-CCR7+CD27+CD95-. CDR1 and CDR2 (germline): MNHNY, SVGAGI (reference sequence). The CDR3 sequence is 12 residues long. Whole-study findings and limits: Unlike memory cells, which differed, naive CXCR3-negative and CXCR3-positive cells had similar TRBV-TRBJ usage. Diversity ran similarly high across both naive subsets but far lower in memory CD8+ cells. With CXCR3 expression partially decreased after cryopreservation, most assays relied on fresh PBMCs. Greater hydrophobicity was found in TRB CDR3s of CXCR3-positive naive cells than of CXCR3-negative naive cells.

Libraries were UMI-labeled 5' RACE TRB cDNA. TCRdb re-called the 5' RACE reads; every CDR3 protein appears as one record, without DNA. Its listing shows about 84,000 distinct CDR3 sequences. Remarks on this clonotype: What it binds is unknown.

The chain recombines TRBV6-6 with TRBJ1-3. The sequencing sample was made of naive CXCR3+ CD8+ T cells from blood. Subset reported: CD45RO-CCR7+CD27+CD95- naive CD8+ T cells expressing CXCR3 (TNR3+). This receptor was obtained from a human donor in good health. Some clones in this sample may be carry-over from other donors' samples. CDR3 loop: CASNEGGNTIYF.